This T cell receptor beta chain was recorded in a study of monozygotic twins with inflammatory bowel disease. Study conclusions and caveats: IBD patients displayed reduced TCRbeta diversity (inverse Simpson) when set against healthy co-twins.

Concerning this clonotype itself: No antigen is known for it.

TCRdb re-analyzed the 5' RACE reads; it lists each CDR3 protein once, without DNA. This repertoire comprises more than 350,000 distinct CDR3 sequences; its ten largest clones make up about 2.4%. CDR1 is LGHDT, CDR2 YNNKEL, per germline (reference sequence). The CDR3 runs 13 residues. The sequence came from a human donor with ulcerative colitis or Crohn's disease, or a healthy co-twin of an affected twin (not recorded which). Sequencing input: blood. The chain combines TRBV3-1 with TRBJ1-6; TCRdb's D call of TRBD1 is untestable without DNA. CDR3 sequence: CASSADRNSPLHF.